This entry lists 6 T cell receptor beta chains sequenced from one sample in a study of T-cell reconstitution after alpha-beta-depleted transplantation in children. Preparing the TCRbeta library involved the use of unique molecular identifiers. TCRdb ran MiXCR on the PCR reads and lists one entry per CDR3 protein. In the table there are around 45,000 distinct CDR3 sequences, around 50% of which are singletons. Source: peripheral blood, taken before TCRalphabeta/CD19-depleted stem cell transplant. The receptors derive from a boy in the first two years of life with SCID, due to receive a stem cell transplant.

There are many counts of this clonotype. V and J are TRBV5-1 and TRBJ2-7; D is unclear. V was clipped by 2 bases and J by 7 bases, with 19 bases between them. Germline assignment: CDR1 SGHRS and CDR2 YFSETQ. The CDR3 contains 15 residues. CDR3 protein: CASSFTRASLEEQYF. CDR3 DNA sequence: TGCGCCAGCAGCTTCACCCGGGCGTCCTTGGAAGAGCAGTACTTC.

This chain uses TRBV12-5 with TRBJ2-1; D gene ambiguous. Trimming removed 7 bases at V and 6 bases at J, with 7 bases between. This CDR3 is built from 11 residues. Germline lookup yields CDR1 LGHNT and CDR2 FRNRAP. CDR3 nucleotide sequence: TGTGCTAGTGCAACGAGCAATGAGCAGTTCTTC. Translated: CASATSNEQFF.

V is TRBV20-1 and J is TRBJ1-1; D possibly corresponds to TRBD1 (6 bases). V lost 3 bases and J 3 bases, leaving 14 bases between the germline ends. The CDR3 runs 14 residues. The germline V gene has CDR1 DFQATT and CDR2 SNEGSKA (reference sequence). The CDR3 DNA follows: TGCAGTGCTAGTCCCCCCACAGGGCACACTGAAGCTTTCTTT. Residues: CSASPPTGHTEAFF.

V is TRBV20-1 and J is TRBJ2-7; TRBD2 is a possible D gene (5 bases). Germline V gene sequence: CDR1 DFQATT, CDR2 SNEGSKA (reference sequence). Trimming pared 7 bases from V and 4 bases from J, leaving 14 bases between. CDR3 length equals 12 residues. In DNA form, the CDR3 reads TGCAGTGGAGGGCTCCAGCCTTACGAGCAGTACTTC. Translating it yields CSGGLQPYEQYF.

The rearrangement joins TRBV7-9 to TRBJ1-3; D unclear. This CDR3 is built from 12 residues. The germline V gene encodes CDR1 SEHNR and CDR2 FQNEAQ (reference sequence). Trimming left V 6 bases short and J 7 bases short, with 10 bases between. The CDR3 protein is CASSLEWNTIYF. Here the CDR3 DNA reads TGTGCCAGCAGTCTGGAGTGGAACACCATATATTTT.

V and J are TRBV6-1 and TRBJ1-1; D may be TRBD1 (5 bases). In germline, CDR1 is MNHNS, CDR2 SASEGT. The CDR3 sequence is 14 residues long. Trimming left V 4 bases short and J 1 base short, with 10 bases between. This chain's CDR3 is CASSGSQENTEAFF. The CDR3 DNA sequence: TGTGCCAGCAGTGGCTCACAGGAGAACACTGAAGCTTTCTTT.